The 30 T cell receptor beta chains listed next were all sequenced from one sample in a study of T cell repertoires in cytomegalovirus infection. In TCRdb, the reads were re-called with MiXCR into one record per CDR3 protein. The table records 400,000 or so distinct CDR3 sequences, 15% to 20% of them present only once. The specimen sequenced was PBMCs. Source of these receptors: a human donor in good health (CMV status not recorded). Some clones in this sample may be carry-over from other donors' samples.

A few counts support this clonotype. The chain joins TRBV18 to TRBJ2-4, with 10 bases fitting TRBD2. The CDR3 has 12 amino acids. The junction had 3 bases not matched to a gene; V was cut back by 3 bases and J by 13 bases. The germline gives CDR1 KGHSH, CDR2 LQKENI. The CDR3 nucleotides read TGTGCCAGCTCACCCGGACTAGCGGCCCAGTACTTC. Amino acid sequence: CASSPGLAAQYF. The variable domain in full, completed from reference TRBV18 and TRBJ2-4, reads NAGVMQNPRHLVRRRGQEARLRCSPMKGHSHVYWYRQLPEEGLKFMVYLQKENIIDESGMPKERFSAEFPKEGPSILRIQQVVRGDSAAYFCASSPGLAAQYFGAGTRLSVL.

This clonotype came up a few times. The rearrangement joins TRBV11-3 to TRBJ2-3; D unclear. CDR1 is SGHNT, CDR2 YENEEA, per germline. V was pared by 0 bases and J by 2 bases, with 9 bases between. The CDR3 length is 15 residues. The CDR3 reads CASSLDGLITDTQYF. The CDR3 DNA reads TGTGCCAGCAGCTTAGATGGTCTCATCACAGATACGCAGTATTTT.

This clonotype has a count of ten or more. The CDR3 nucleotides read TGCAGTGCCTCTATCAGACGTTACACAGATACGCAGTATTTT. Amino acids: CSASIRRYTDTQYF. The chain carries TRBV20-1 and TRBJ2-3; D unresolved. The CDR3 totals 14 residues. The germline V gene has CDR1 DFQATT and CDR2 SNEGSKA (reference sequence). V gave up 6 bases and J gave up 2 bases, with 15 bases separating them.

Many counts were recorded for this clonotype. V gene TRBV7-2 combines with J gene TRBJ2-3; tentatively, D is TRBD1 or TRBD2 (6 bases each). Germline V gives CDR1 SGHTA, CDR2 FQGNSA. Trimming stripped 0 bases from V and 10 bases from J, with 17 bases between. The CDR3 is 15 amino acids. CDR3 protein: CASSLARDTSSPQYF. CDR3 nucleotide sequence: TGTGCCAGCAGCTTAGCGCGGGACACCTCCTCTCCGCAGTATTTT.

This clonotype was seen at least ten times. The CDR3: CASSHNEQFF. The CDR3, as DNA: TGTGCCAGCAGCCACAATGAGCAGTTCTTC. The chain recombines TRBV7-8 with TRBJ2-1; D unclear. Trimming removed 5 bases at V and 5 bases at J, with 1 base between. Looked up from germline, CDR1 is SGHVS and CDR2 is FQNEAQ. The CDR3 contains 10 residues. The variable domain in full, completed from reference TRBV7-8 and TRBJ2-1, reads GAGVSQSPRYKVAKRGQDVALRCDPISGHVSLFWYQQALGQGPEFLTYFQNEAQLDKSGLPSDRFFAERPEGSVSTLKIQRTQQEDSAVYLCASSHNEQFFGPGTRLTVL.

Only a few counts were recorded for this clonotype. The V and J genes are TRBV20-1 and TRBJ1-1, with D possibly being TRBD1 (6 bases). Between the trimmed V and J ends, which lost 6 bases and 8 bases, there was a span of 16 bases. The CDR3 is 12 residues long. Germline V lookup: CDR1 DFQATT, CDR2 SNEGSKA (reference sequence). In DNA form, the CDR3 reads TGCAGTGCAAGGATTGCCGGACAGGAAGCTTTCTTT. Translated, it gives CSARIAGQEAFF.

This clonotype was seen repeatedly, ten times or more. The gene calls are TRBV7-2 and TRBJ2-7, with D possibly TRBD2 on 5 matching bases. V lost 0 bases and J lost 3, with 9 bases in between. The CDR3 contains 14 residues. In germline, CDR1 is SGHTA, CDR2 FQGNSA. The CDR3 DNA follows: TGTGCCAGCAGCTTAGCCGGGATTAGCTACGAGCAGTACTTC. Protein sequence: CASSLAGISYEQYF.

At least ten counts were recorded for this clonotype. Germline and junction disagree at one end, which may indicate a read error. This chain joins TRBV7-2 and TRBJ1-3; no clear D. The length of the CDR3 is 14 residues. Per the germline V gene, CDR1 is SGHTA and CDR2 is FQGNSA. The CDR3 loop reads CASSPSLAGNTVYF. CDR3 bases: TGTGCCAGCAGCCCCAGCCTGGCAGGAAACACCGTATATTTT.

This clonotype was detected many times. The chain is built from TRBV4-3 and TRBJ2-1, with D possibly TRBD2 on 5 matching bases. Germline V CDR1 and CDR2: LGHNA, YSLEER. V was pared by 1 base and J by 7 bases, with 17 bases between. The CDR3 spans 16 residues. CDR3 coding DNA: TGCGCCAGCAGCCAAGTTGGGGAGATACCCTTAAATGAGCAGTTCTTC. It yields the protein CASSQVGEIPLNEQFF.

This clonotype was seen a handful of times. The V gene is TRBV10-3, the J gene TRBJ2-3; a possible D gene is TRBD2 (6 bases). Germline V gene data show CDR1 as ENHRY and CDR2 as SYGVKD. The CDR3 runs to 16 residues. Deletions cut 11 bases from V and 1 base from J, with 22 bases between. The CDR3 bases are TGTGCCGTGGGACTGGCGCCGACGGGCCGCACAGATACGCAGTATTTT. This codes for CAVGLAPTGRTDTQYF.

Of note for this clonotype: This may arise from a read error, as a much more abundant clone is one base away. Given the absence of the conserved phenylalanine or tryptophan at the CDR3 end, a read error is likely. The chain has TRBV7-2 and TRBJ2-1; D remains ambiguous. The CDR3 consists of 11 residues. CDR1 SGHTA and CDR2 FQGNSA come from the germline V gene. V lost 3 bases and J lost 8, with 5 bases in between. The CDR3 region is CASSLSYEQFV. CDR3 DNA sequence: TGTGCCAGCAGCTTGAGTTATGAGCAGTTCGTC.

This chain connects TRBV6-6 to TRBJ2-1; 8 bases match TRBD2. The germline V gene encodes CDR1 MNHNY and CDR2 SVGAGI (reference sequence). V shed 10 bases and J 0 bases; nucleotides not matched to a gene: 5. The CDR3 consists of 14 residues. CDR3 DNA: TGTGCCATCCGGAGCGGGAGCTCCTACAATGAGCAGTTCTTC. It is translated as CAIRSGSSYNEQFF.

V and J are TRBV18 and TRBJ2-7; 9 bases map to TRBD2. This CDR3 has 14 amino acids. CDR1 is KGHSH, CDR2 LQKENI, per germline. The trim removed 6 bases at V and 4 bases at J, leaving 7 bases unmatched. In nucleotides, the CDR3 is TGTGCCAGCTCCGATAGCGGGAGTCTATACGAGCAGTACTTC. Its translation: CASSDSGSLYEQYF.

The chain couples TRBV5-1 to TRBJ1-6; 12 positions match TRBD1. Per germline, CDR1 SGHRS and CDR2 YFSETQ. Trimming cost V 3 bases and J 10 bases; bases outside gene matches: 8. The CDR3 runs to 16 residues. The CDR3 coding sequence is TGCGCCAGCAGCTCCACGCCGGGACAGGGGGCATCACCCCTCCACTTT. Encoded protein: CASSSTPGQGASPLHF.

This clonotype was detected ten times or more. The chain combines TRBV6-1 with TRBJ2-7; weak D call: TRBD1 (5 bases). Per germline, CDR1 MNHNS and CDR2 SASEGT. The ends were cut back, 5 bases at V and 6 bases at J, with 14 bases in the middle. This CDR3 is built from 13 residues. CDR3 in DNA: TGTGCCAGCAGTTCAGGGTTCGTGAGCGAGCAGTACTTC. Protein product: CASSSGFVSEQYF.

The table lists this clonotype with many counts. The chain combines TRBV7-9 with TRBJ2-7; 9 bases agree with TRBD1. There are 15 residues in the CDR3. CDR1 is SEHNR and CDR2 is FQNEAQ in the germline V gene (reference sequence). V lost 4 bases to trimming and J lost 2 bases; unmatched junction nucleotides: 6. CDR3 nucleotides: TGTGCCAGCAGCTCCTACAGGGGGCTCCCCTACGAGCAGTACTTC. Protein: CASSSYRGLPYEQYF.

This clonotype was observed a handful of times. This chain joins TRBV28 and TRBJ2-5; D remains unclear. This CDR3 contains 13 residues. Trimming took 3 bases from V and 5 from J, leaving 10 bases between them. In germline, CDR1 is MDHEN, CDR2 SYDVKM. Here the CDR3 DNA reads TGTGCCAGCAGTTTTAGGAAACGGGAGACCCAGTACTTC. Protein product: CASSFRKRETQYF.

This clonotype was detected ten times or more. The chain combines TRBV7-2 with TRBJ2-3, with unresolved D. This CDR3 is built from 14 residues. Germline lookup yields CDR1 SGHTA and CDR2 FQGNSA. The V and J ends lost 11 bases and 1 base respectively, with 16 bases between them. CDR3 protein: CAVHPGWGTDTQYF. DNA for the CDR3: TGTGCCGTCCATCCGGGCTGGGGCACAGATACGCAGTATTTT.

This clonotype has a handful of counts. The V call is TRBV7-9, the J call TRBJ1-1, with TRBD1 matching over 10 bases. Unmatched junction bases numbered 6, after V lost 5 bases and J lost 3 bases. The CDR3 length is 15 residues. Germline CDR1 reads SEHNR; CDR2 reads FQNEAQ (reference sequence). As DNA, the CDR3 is TGTGCCAGCAGCCCCGGGACAGGGGATTACACTGAAGCTTTCTTT. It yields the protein CASSPGTGDYTEAFF.

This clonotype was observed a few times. CDR3 residues: CASRDTATGRNEKLFF. Written as DNA, the CDR3 is TGTGCCAGCAGGGATACGGCAACAGGAAGAAATGAAAAACTGTTTTTT. V gene TRBV2 combines with J gene TRBJ1-4; TRBD1 might be the D (5 bases). The germline gives CDR1 SNHLY, CDR2 FYNNEI. CDR3 length: 16 amino acids. The germline V and J ends were trimmed by 6 bases and 5 bases, with 19 bases remaining between them.

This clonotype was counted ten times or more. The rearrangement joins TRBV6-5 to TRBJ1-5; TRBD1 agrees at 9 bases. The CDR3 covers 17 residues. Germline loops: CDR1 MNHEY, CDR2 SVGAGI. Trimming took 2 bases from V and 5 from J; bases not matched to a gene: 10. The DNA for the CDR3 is TGTGCCAGCAGTTACAATATACCGGGACAGGGAGATCAGCCCCAGCATTTT. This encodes CASSYNIPGQGDQPQHF.

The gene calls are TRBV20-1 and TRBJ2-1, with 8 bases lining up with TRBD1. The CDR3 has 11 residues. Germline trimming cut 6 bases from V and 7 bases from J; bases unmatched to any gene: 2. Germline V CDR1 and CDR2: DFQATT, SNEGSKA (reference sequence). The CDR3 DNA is TGCAGTGCCGACAGGGGAAATGAGCAGTTCTTC. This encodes CSADRGNEQFF.

The CDR3 region is CSVVTSGGADEQYF. The CDR3 DNA is TGCAGCGTTGTGACTAGCGGGGGTGCTGACGAGCAGTACTTC. V and J are TRBV29-1 and TRBJ2-7; 12 bases align to TRBD2. This CDR3 region has 14 residues. Germline loops: CDR1 SQVTM, CDR2 ANQGSEA. The junction had 6 bases not matched to a gene; V was cut back by 4 bases and J by 5 bases.

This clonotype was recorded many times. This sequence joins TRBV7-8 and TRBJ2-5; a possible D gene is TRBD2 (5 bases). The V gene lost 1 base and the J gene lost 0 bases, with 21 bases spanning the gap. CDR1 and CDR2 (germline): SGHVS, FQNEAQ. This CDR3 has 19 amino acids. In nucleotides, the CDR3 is TGTGCCAGCAGCTTAGGTCTTCTCTTCAACCTGCGGGACCAAGAGACCCAGTACTTC. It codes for CASSLGLLFNLRDQETQYF.

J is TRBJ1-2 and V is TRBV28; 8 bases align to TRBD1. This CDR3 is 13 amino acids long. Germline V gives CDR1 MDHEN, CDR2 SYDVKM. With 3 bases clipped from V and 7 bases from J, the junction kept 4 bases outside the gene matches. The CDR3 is CASSFQGAGGYTF. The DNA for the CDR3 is TGTGCCAGCAGTTTTCAGGGGGCGGGTGGCTACACCTTC.

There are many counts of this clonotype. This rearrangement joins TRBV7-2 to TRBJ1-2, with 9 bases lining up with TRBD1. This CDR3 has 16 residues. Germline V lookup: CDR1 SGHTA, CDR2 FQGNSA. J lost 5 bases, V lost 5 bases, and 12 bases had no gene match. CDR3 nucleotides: TGTGCCAGCAGCCCAGGGACAGGGAGCCGCGCATATGGCTACACCTTC. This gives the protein CASSPGTGSRAYGYTF.

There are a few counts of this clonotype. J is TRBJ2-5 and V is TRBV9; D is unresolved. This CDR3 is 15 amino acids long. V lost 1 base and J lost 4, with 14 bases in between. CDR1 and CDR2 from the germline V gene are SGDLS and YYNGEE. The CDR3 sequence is CASSVSPRSGETQYF. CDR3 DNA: TGTGCCAGCAGCGTAAGTCCCAGGTCAGGAGAGACCCAGTACTTC.

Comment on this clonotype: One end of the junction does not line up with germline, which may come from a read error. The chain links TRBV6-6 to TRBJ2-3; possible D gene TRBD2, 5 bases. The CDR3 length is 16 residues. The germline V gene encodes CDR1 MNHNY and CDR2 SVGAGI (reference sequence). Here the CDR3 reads CAGSWAVGGSTDTQYF. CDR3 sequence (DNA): TGTGCCGGCAGTTGGGCGGTGGGCGGGAGCACAGATACGCAGTATTTT.

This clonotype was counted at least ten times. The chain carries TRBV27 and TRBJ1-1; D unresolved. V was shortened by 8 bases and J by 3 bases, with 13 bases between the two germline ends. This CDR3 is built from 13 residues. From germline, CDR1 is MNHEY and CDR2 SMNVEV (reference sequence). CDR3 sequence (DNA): TGTGCCAGCGTGAGTCCCTCTTACACTGAAGCTTTCTTT. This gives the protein CASVSPSYTEAFF.

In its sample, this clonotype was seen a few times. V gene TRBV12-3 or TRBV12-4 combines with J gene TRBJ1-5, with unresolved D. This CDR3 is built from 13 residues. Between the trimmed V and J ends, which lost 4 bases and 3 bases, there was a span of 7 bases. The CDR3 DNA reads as TGTGCCAGCAGTTACCTTTCCAATCAGCCCCAGCATTTT. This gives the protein CASSYLSNQPQHF.